These T cell receptor beta chains were read from a single sample in a study of CD8 T cells in ankylosing spondylitis. TCRdb reprocessed the 5' RACE reads via MiXCR and lists one record per CDR3 protein. The repertoire holds approximately 500,000 distinct CDR3 sequences, with 10% to 15% as singletons. Sequenced input: blood, either unsorted or a sorted T cell fraction (not recorded which). The receptors stem from a male donor with ankylosing spondylitis. CDR3s include the opening cysteine and the closing phenylalanine or tryptophan. Fields, in order: D gene, clone size, V gene, J gene, CDR3 DNA, CDR3 protein. A D gene is named only where the DNA matches it firmly. Size is omitted from some rows. Given values are once, few, many or a class for expanded clones.

>.|.|TRBV7-9|TRBJ2-1
TGTGCCAGCAGCTTAGGGCAGGGCGGGGCCAATGAGCAGTTCTTC
CASSLGQGGANEQFF
>.|few|TRBV27|TRBJ1-1
TGTGCCAGCAGTTTATCGGCGCGGGGTGGCACTGAAGCTTTCTTT
CASSLSARGGTEAFF
>.|many|TRBV29-1|TRBJ2-5
TGCAGCGGGGACTACCAAGAGACCCAGTACTTC
CSGDYQETQYF
>.|.|TRBV5-1|TRBJ1-6
TGCGCCAGCAGCTTGGTTTGGGCAGGGGTAGGCTCACCCCTCCACTTT
CASSLVWAGVGSPLHF
>.|.|TRBV2|TRBJ1-3
TGTGCCAGCAGTGTCTTCGGACATACCTCTGGAAACACCATATATTTT
CASSVFGHTSGNTIYF
>.|.|TRBV20-1|TRBJ2-3
TGCAGTGCCCCAGATGGTAGGGCGGGAGATACGCAGTATTTT
CSAPDGRAGDTQYF
>.|few|TRBV5-1|TRBJ1-1
TGCGCCAGCAGTTCAGACATCGCGGGGACTGAAGCTTTCTTT
CASSSDIAGTEAFF
>.|few|TRBV7-9|TRBJ2-5
TGTGCCAGCAGCTCCTGGACAGCCCGGCCCGGGGCTACCCAGTACTTC
CASSSWTARPGATQYF
>.|.|TRBV5-6|TRBJ2-6
TGTGCCAGCAGCCCAGTCGAGGGGGCCAACGTCCTGACTTTC
CASSPVEGANVLTF
>.|.|TRBV12-3/TRBV12-4|TRBJ2-7
TGTGCCAGCAGTTTGGGGCATTCGGCCGGGCGGTACTTC
CASSLGHSAGRYF
>.|many|TRBV20-1|TRBJ1-5
TGCAGTGCTAGAGTATCGACAAGCAATCAGCCCCAGCATTTT
CSARVSTSNQPQHF
>.|.|TRBV5-1|TRBJ2-6
TGCGCCAGCAGACAGGGCTCTGGGGCCAACGTCCTGACTTTC
CASRQGSGANVLTF
>.|.|TRBV15|TRBJ2-1
TGTGCCACCAGCACTAGGGCCGGCAATGAGCAGTTCTTC
CATSTRAGNEQFF
>.|many|TRBV5-5|TRBJ2-7
TGTGCCAGCGCTCCACGGCCTGGGGGTTACGAGCAGTACTTC
CASAPRPGGYEQYF
>.|many|TRBV7-2|TRBJ2-7
TGTGCCAGCAGCCTATCGTGGGGGGAGCAGTACTTC
CASSLSWGEQYF
>.|many|TRBV7-8|TRBJ1-5
TGTGCCAGCAGCTTAGCGCGGCAGGGCCATCAGCCCCAGCATTTT
CASSLARQGHQPQHF
>.|.|TRBV2|TRBJ2-2
TGTGCCAGCAGTGGGACCATCACTACCGGGGAGCTGTTTTTT
CASSGTITTGELFF
>.|few|TRBV5-4|TRBJ2-3
TGTGCCAGCAGCGTGTGGGACCTCACAGATACGCAGTATTTT
CASSVWDLTDTQYF
>TRBD1|many|TRBV5-1|TRBJ1-1
TGCGCCAGCAGCCCGGGACAGGGGCCGAACACTGAAGCTTTCTTT
CASSPGQGPNTEAFF
>.|.|TRBV25-1|TRBJ2-6
TGTGCCAGCAGTGAATTGTACGGTGGGGGGGGGGCCAACGTCCTGACTTTC
CASSELYGGGGANVLTF
>.|few|TRBV6-1|TRBJ1-1
TGTGCCACCCCCGGAAGAGACACTGAAGCTTTCTTT
CATPGRDTEAFF
>.|.|TRBV5-1|TRBJ2-1
TGCGCCAGCAGGGTTACAAGTGGGAGATCCTCCTACAATGAGCAGTTCTTC
CASRVTSGRSSYNEQFF
>.|.|TRBV4-2|TRBJ1-2
TGTGCCAGCAGCCAAGAGGTGGGATACACTAACTATGGCTACACCTTC
CASSQEVGYTNYGYTF
>TRBD2|few|TRBV3-1|TRBJ2-2
TGTGCCAGCAGCCAGGGACTAGCGGGAGCCACCGGGGAGCTGTTTTTT
CASSQGLAGATGELFF
>TRBD2|many|TRBV12-3/TRBV12-4|TRBJ2-7
TGTGCCAGCAGTTCAATATACAGCGGGAGTAATTACGAGCAGTACTTC
CASSSIYSGSNYEQYF
>.|many|TRBV12-3/TRBV12-4|TRBJ2-7
TGTGCCAGCAGACCCGGCTTGGGGAGTACCTACGAGCAGTACTTC
CASRPGLGSTYEQYF